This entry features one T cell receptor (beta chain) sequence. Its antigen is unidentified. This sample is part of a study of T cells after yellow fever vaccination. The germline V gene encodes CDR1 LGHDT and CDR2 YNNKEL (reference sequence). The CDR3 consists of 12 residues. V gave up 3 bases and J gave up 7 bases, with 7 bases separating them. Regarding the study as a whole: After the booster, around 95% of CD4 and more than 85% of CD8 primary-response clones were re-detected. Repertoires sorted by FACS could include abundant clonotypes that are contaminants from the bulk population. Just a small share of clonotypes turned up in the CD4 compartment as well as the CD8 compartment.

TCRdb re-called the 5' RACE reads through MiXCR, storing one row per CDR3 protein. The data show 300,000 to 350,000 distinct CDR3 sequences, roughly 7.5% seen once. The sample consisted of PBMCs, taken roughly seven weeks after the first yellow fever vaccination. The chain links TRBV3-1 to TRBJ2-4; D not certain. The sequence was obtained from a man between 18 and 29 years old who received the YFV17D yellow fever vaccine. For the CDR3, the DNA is TGTGCCAGCAGCCATTCAGCGAACATTCAGTACTTC. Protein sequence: CASSHSANIQYF.